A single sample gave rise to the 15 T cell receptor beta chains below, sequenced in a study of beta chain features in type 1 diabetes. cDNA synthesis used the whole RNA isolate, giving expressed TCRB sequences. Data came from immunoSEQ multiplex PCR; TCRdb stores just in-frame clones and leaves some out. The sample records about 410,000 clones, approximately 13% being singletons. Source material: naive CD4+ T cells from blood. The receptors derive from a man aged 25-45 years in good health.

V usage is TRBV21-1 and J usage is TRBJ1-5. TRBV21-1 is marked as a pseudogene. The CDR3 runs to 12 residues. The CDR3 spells CASSKPSRVRHF. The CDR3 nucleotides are TGTGCCAGCAGCAAACCTAGCCGAGTTCGGCATTTT.

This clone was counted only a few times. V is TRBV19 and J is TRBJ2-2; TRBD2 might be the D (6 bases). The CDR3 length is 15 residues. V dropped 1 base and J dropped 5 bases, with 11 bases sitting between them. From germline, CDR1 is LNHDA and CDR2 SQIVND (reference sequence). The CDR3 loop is CASSIVGSRTGELFF. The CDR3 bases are TGTGCCAGTAGTATAGTCGGGAGCAGGACCGGGGAGCTGTTTTTT.

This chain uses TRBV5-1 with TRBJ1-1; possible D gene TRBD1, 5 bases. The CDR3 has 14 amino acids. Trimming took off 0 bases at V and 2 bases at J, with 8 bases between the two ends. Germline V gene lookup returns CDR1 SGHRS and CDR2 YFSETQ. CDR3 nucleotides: TGCGCCAGCAGCTTGGAGACAGCAAACACTGAAGCTTTCTTT. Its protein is CASSLETANTEAFF.

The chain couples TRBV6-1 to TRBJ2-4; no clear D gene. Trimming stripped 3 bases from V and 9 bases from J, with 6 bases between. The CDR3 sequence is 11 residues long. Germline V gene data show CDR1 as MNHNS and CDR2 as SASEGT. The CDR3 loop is CASSDRSIQYF. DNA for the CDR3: TGTGCCAGCAGTGATCGTAGCATTCAGTACTTC.

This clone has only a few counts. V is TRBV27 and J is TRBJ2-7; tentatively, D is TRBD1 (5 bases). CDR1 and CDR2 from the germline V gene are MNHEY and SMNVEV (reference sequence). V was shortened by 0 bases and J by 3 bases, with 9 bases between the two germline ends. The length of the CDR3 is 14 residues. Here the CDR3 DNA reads TGTGCCAGCAGTTTATCACACAGGATCTACGAGCAGTACTTC. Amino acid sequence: CASSLSHRIYEQYF.

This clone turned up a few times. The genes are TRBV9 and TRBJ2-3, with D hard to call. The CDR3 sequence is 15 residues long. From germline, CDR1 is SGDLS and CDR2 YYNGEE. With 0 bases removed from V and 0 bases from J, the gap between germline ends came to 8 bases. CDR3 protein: CASSVGSRSTDTQYF. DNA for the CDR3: TGTGCCAGCAGCGTAGGAAGCAGAAGCACAGATACGCAGTATTTT.

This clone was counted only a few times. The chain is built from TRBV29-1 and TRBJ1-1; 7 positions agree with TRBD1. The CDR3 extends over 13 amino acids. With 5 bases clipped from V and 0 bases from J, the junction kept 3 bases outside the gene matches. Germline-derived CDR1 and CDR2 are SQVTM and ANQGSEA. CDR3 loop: CSVQGVMNTEAFF. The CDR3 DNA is TGCAGCGTTCAGGGGGTTATGAACACTGAAGCTTTCTTT. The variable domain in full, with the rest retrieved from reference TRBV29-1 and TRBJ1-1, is SAVISQKPSRDICQRGTSLTIQCQVDSQVTMMFWYRQQPGQSLTLIATANQGSEATYESGFVIDKFPISRPNLTFSTLTVSNMSPEDSSIYLCSVQGVMNTEAFFGQGTRLTVV.

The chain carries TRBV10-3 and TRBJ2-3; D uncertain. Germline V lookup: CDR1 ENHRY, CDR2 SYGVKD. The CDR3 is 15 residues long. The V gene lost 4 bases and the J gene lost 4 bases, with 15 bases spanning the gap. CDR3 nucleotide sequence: TGTGCCATCAGTGTTTACGGCCCCGAGGCAGATACGCAGTATTTT. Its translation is CAISVYGPEADTQYF.

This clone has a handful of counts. The CDR3 DNA follows: TGTGCCAGCAGCATCGGGGGGCACTCCTACAATGAGCAGTTCTTC. This sequence encodes CASSIGGHSYNEQFF. The chain uses TRBV7-8 and TRBJ2-1, with D possibly matching TRBD2 (7 bases). The V gene's germline CDR1 is SGHVS and CDR2 FQNEAQ. CDR3 size: 15 residues. Trimming stripped 5 bases from V and 0 bases from J, with 11 bases between.

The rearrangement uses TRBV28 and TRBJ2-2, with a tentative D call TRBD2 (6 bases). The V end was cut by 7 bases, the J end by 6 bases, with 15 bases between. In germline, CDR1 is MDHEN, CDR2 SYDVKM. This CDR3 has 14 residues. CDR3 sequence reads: CASTTRRGPGELFF. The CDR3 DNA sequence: TGTGCCAGCACCACGAGGAGGGGACCCGGGGAGCTGTTTTTT.

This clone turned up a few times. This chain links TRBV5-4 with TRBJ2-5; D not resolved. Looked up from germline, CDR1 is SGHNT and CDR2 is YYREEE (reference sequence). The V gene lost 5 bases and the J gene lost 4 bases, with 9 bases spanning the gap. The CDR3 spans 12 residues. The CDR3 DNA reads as TGTGCCAGCAGTGAGACCCGAGAGACCCAGTACTTC. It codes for CASSETRETQYF.

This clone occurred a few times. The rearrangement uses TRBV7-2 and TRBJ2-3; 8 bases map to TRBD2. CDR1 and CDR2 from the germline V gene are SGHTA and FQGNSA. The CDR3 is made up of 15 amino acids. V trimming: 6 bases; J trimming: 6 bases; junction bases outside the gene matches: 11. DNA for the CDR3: TGTGCCAGCAGTAAAACCGGGACTAGTTCTGATACGCAGTATTTT. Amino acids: CASSKTGTSSDTQYF.

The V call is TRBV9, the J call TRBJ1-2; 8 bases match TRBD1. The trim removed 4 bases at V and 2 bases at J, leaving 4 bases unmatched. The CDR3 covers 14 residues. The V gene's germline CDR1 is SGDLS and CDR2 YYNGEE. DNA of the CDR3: TGTGCCAGCAGCCCCGGGACAGGAAACTATGGCTACACCTTC. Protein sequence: CASSPGTGNYGYTF.

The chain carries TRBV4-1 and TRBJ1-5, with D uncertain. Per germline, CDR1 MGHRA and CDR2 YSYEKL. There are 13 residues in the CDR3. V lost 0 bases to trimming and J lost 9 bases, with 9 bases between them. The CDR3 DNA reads TGCGCCAGCAGCCAAGAGCCCCTCGGGCCCCAGCATTTT. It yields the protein CASSQEPLGPQHF.

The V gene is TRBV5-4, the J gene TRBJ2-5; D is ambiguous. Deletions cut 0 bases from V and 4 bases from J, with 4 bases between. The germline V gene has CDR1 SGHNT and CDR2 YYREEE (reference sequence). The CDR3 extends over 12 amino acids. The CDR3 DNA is TGTGCCAGCAGCTTGGTCGGAGAGACCCAGTACTTC. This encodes CASSLVGETQYF.